The 4 T cell receptor beta chains below were found in one sample sequenced in a study of OX40 agonist ivuxolimab in advanced cancers. Measured with immunoSEQ multiplex PCR; TCRdb has only the in-frame clones, and not every one. The table shows 90,000 to 100,000 clones, with about 88% occurring only once. The input for sequencing was CD4+ or CD8+ T cells sorted from blood, taken in a trial of the OX40 agonist ivuxolimab. These receptor sequences come from an adult with an advanced solid tumor such as melanoma, head and neck, liver or kidney cancer.

This rearrangement joins TRBV6-1 to TRBJ2-7; TRBD2 matches at 8 bases. The CDR3 consists of 14 residues. The germline V gene has CDR1 MNHNS and CDR2 SASEGT. J gave up 4 bases and V 0 bases, and 2 bases lay outside the gene matches. This chain's CDR3 is CASSEAGTRYEQYV. Written as DNA, the CDR3 is TGTGCCAGCAGTGAAGCGGGGACTAGGTACGAGCAGTACGTC.

The CDR3 DNA reads as TGTGCCAGCAGCTCACTTCAGAGGGGAAACACCGGGGAGCTGTTTTTT. This codes for CASSSLQRGNTGELFF. The V call is TRBV28, the J call TRBJ2-2; D may match TRBD1 or TRBD2 (5 bases each). The CDR3 totals 16 residues. Germline V gene sequence: CDR1 MDHEN, CDR2 SYDVKM. V was pared by 6 bases and J by 2 bases, with 16 bases between.

The genes are TRBV19 and TRBJ2-3; maybe TRBD2 (5 bases). Germline assignment: CDR1 LNHDA and CDR2 SQIVND (reference sequence). The CDR3 loop spans 14 amino acids. V dropped 10 bases and J dropped 2 bases, with 16 bases sitting between them. The CDR3 DNA follows: TGTGCCACCTCAGATCGGGGTAACACAGATACGCAGTATTTT. Translating gives CATSDRGNTDTQYF.

The chain employs TRBV27 and TRBJ2-1; D is unresolved. The CDR3 contains 15 residues. Trimming took 2 bases from V and 5 from J, leaving 13 bases between them. Looked up from germline, CDR1 is MNHEY and CDR2 is SMNVEV (reference sequence). The CDR3 DNA reads TGTGCCAGCAGTTTAAGTCAGTTCGGCAACAATGAGCAGTTCTTC. Translated: CASSLSQFGNNEQFF.